The clone carrying this T cell receptor beta chain was found many times. Its antigen is unknown. The V end lost 0 bases, the J end lost 7 bases, and 22 bases lay between the germline ends. CDR3 length: 18 residues. Germline CDR1 is MDHEN and CDR2 is SYDVKM. This specimen belongs to a study of neurological immune-mediated disorders. Whole-study findings and limits: None of the CDR3 amino acid sequences found in expanded clones was shared across subjects. This suggests that the TCR-beta repertoires were private in all groups.

From the 5' RACE reads, TCRdb called clonotypes with MiXCR, one entry per CDR3 protein. The repertoire holds under 60,000 distinct CDR3 sequences, with 5.8% as singletons. The clonotype was recovered from a woman under 30 with multiple sclerosis. Sequenced input: CD4+ T cells from blood. The V call is TRBV28, the J call TRBJ2-4, with D tentatively TRBD1 or TRBD2 (5 bases each). The CDR3 coding sequence is TGTGCCAGCAGTTTATGGGGGGAAGGTCGGTCGCGCGGGAACATTCAGTACTTC. Its protein is CASSLWGEGRSRGNIQYF. Full variable domain (missing parts from reference TRBV28 and TRBJ2-4): DVKVTQSSRYLVKRTGEKVFLECVQDMDHENMFWYRQDPGLGLRLIYFSYDVKMKEKGDIPEGYSVSREKKERFSLILESASTNQTSMYLCASSLWGEGRSRGNIQYFGAGTRLSVL.